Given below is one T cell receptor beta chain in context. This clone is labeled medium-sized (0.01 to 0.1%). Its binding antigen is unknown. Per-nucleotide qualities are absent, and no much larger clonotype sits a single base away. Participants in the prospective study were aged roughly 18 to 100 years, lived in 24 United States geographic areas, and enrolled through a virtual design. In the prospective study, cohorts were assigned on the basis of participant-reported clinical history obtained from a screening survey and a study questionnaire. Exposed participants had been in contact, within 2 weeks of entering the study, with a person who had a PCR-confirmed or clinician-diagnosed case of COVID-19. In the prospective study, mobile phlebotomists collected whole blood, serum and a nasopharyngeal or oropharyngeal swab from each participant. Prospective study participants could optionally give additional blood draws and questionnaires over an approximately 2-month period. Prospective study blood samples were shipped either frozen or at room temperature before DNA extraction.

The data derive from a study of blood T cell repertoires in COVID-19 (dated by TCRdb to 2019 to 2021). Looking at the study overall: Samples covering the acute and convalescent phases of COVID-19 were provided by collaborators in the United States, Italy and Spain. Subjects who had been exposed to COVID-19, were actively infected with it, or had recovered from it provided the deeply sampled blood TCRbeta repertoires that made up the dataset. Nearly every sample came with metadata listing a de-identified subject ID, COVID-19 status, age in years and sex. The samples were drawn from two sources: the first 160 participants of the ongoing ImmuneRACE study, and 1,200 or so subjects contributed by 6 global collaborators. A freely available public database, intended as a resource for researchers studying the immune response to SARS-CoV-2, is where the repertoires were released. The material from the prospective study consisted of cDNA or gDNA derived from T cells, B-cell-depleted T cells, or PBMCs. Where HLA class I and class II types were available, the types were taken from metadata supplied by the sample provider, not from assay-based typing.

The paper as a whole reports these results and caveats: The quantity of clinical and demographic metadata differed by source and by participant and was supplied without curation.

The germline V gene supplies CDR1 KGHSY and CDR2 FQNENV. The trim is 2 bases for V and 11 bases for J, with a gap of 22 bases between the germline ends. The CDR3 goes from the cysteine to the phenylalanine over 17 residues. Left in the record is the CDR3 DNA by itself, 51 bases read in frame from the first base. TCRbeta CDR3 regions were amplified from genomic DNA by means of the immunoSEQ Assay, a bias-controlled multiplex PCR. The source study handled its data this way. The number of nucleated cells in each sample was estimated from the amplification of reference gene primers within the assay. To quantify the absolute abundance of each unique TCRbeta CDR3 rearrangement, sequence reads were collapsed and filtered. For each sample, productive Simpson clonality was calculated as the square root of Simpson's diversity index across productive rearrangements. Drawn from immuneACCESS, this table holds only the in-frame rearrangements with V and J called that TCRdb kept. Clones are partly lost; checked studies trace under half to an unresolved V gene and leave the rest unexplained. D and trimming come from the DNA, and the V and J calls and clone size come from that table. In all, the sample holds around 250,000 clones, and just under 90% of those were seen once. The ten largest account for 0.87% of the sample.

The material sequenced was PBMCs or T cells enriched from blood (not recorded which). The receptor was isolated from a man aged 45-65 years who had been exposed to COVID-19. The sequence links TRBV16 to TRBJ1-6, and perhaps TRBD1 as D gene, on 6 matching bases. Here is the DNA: TGTGCCAGCAGCCAAGCATTTGGGGACACTATCAGTCCACCCCTCCACTTT. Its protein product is CASSQAFGDTISPPLHF.